This T cell receptor (beta chain) is drawn from a study of blood T cells in healthy people across ages. Next came a second PCR, run for roughly 6 to 11 cycles, which used a sample-barcoded 5' primer along with a J-beta primer mix. One entry per CDR3 protein results from TCRdb running MiXCR on the 5' RACE reads. The table shows about 930,000 distinct CDR3 sequences, with roughly 28% occurring only once. This CDR3 is 14 amino acids long. Germline lookup yields CDR1 MGHRA and CDR2 YSYEKL. Concerning this clonotype itself: Germline and junction disagree at one end, which may indicate a read error.

These same data were also listed under a study on T cells of mothers and their children. This second study notes: Donation came from three healthy Caucasian mothers together with their six children. The output of TCR recombination is shaped by thymic selection similarly in related and unrelated pairs.

Sample: blood. J is TRBJ2-1 and V is TRBV4-1; D uncertain. This clonotype was sampled from a woman aged 40 to 49 in good health. CDR3 DNA: TGTGCCAGCAGCCAAGGTGCAGTTGACAATGAGCAGTTCTTC. It yields the protein CASSQGAVDNEQFF.